The source of this T cell receptor beta chain is a study of cytomegalovirus exposure and HLA in healthy donors. V was clipped by 0 bases and J by 2 bases, with 7 bases between them. CDR1 is MNHEY and CDR2 is SVGAGI in the germline V gene. This CDR3 is 14 amino acids long. 60 Vbeta and 13 Jbeta primers were used in PCR. Data came from immunoSEQ multiplex PCR; TCRdb stores just in-frame clones and leaves some out. The table records just under 95,000 clones, roughly 80% of them present only once. Sequencing used PBMCs. The TCR comes from a man aged 45 to 65 in good health and CMV-seropositive. J is TRBJ2-5 and V is TRBV6-5, with D uncertain. The CDR3 sequence: CASSYSMSQETQYF. In DNA, the CDR3 is TGTGCCAGCAGTTACTCAATGAGTCAAGAGACCCAGTACTTC.